This is a list of T cell receptor beta chains from one sample in a study of OX40 agonist ivuxolimab in advanced cancers. TCRdb keeps only in-frame clones here, not all; method: immunoSEQ multiplex PCR. Among tens of thousands of clones listed, about 86% were seen once. Sequencing was performed on CD4+ or CD8+ T cells sorted from blood, taken in a trial of the OX40 agonist ivuxolimab. The receptors derive from an adult with an advanced solid tumor such as melanoma, head and neck, liver or kidney cancer. CDR3s include the opening cysteine and the closing phenylalanine or tryptophan. The D gene is left open where the match is weak. Some rows mark clone size as missing; the rest say once, few, many or name a class of expanded clone.

-,TRBV6-5,TRBJ1-2,-,TGTGCCAGTAGGGCCTCGTCTAACTATGGCTACACCTTC,CASRASSNYGYTF
-,TRBV29-1,TRBJ2-2,TRBD1,TGCAGCGTGGAAGGACAGGGGACCGGGGAGCTGTTTTTT,CSVEGQGTGELFF
-,TRBV7-2,TRBJ2-1,TRBD1,TGTGCCAGCAGAAGCGCGGGACAGGGAACCTACAATGAGCAGTTCTTC,CASRSAGQGTYNEQFF
-,TRBV16,TRBJ1-1,-,TGTGCCAGCACCGTGGCTGGGACGGCGAACACTGAAGCTTTCTTT,CASTVAGTANTEAFF
-,TRBV27,TRBJ1-4,TRBD1,TGTGCCAGCAGAAAACTCGGACAGGGTGCGAATGAAAAACTGTTTTTT,CASRKLGQGANEKLFF
few,TRBV6-5,TRBJ1-2,-,TGTGCCAGTCTTAGCGGCGACTATGGCTACACCTTC,CASLSGDYGYTF
-,TRBV19,TRBJ2-2,TRBD2,TGTGCCAGTAGTATCGGGGGGGCGGCATTAATCGGGGAGCTGTTTTTT,CASSIGGAALIGELFF
few,TRBV5-1,TRBJ1-1,TRBD1,TGCGCCAGCAGCTTGTTTGGCAGGGGGGGTTCCACTGAAGCTTTCTTT,CASSLFGRGGSTEAFF
-,TRBV6-9,TRBJ2-2,-,TGTGCCAGCACGTACAGCTCGGCGGGGGAGCTGTTTTTT,CASTYSSAGELFF
-,TRBV19,TRBJ2-5,-,TGTGCCAGTAGTATAAGGCGGGGTTGGCAAGAGACCCAGTACTTC,CASSIRRGWQETQYF
-,TRBV7-6,TRBJ2-7,-,TGTGCCAGCAGCTTAGACGACACCTACGAGCAGTACTTC,CASSLDDTYEQYF
-,TRBV7-2,TRBJ2-5,-,TGTGCCAGCAGCCACAAGGAGACCCAGTACTTC,CASSHKETQYF
-,TRBV18,TRBJ1-1,-,TGTGCCAGCTCACCACTCAGTATGAACACTGAAGCTTTCTTT,CASSPLSMNTEAFF
-,TRBV7-3,TRBJ2-3,-,TGTGCCAGCAGCTTAGCGGGAACTACAGATACGCAGTATTTT,CASSLAGTTDTQYF
-,TRBV14,TRBJ2-3,-,TGTGCCAGCAGCCAACGACTAGGTCGTTCAGATACGCAGTATTTT,CASSQRLGRSDTQYF
few,TRBV2,TRBJ1-1,TRBD1,TGTGCCAGCAGGGAGGACAGGGAGGGGACTGAAGCTTTCTTT,CASREDREGTEAFF
-,TRBV5-1,TRBJ2-5,TRBD1,TGCGCCAGCAGCCTGTGGACAGGGCCCGGGGCCCAGTACTTC,CASSLWTGPGAQYF
-,TRBV27,TRBJ2-7,TRBD1,TGTGCCACCTCGGGACAGGGGGACGAGCAGTACTTC,CATSGQGDEQYF
few,TRBV19,TRBJ2-5,-,TGTGCCAGTGGGATCCGGCTACAAGAGACCCAGTACTTC,CASGIRLQETQYF
-,TRBV19,TRBJ2-3,-,TGTGCCAGTAGTATAGGGGGGCGATCAGATACGCAGTATTTT,CASSIGGRSDTQYF
-,TRBV2,TRBJ1-6,-,TGTGCCAGCAGTGTTAAGGCAGGGAATTCACCCCTCCACTTT,CASSVKAGNSPLHF
-,TRBV7-9,TRBJ2-5,-,TGTGCCAGCAGCTCGGTTAACGGCCAAGAGACCCAGTACTTC,CASSSVNGQETQYF
-,TRBV19,TRBJ2-4,-,TGTGCCAGTAGTCCGGGTGGAGGTGGGGGCATTCAGTACTTC,CASSPGGGGGIQYF
-,TRBV19,TRBJ1-5,-,TGTGCCAGTAGTAAGGGCCGGGGTGGCAATCAGCCCCAGCATTTT,CASSKGRGGNQPQHF
-,TRBV19,TRBJ1-4,TRBD1,TGTGCCAGTAGTTCCACCGGGACAGCTCCTGAAAAACTGTTTTTT,CASSSTGTAPEKLFF
-,TRBV19,TRBJ2-2,-,TGTGCCAGTAGTATCAGACAGACCCACACCGGGGAGCTGTTTTTT,CASSIRQTHTGELFF
-,TRBV6-6,TRBJ1-1,TRBD1,TGTGCCAGCAGGGCGGGACAGCAGAACACTGAAGCTTTCTTT,CASRAGQQNTEAFF
-,TRBV7-2,TRBJ2-5,TRBD1,TGTGCCAGCAGCCGGGGACAGAACCAAGAGACCCAGTACTTC,CASSRGQNQETQYF
-,TRBV11-2,TRBJ1-1,-,TGTGCCAGCAGCTCAGAGATGAACACTGAAGCTTTCTTT,CASSSEMNTEAFF
-,TRBV7-6,TRBJ2-7,TRBD2,TGTGCCAGCAGCTCAAACGTGGGGCTAGCGGCAACCTACGAGCAGTACTTC,CASSSNVGLAATYEQYF
few,TRBV10-3,TRBJ2-5,-,TGTGCCATCAGTGAGCTGCCCCCAGGGCGGGAGACCCAGTACTTC,CAISELPPGRETQYF
-,TRBV2,TRBJ2-7,TRBD1,TGTGCCAGTGCAAGGGACAGCTCCTACGAGCAGTACTTC,CASARDSSYEQYF
-,TRBV7-3,TRBJ2-3,TRBD2,TGTGCCAGCAGCTCACTAGCGGGAAGCACAGATACGCAGTATTTT,CASSSLAGSTDTQYF
-,TRBV19,TRBJ2-7,-,TGTGCCAGTAGTTTTCCGAGGTTCTACGAGCAGTACTTC,CASSFPRFYEQYF
-,TRBV6-6,TRBJ2-1,-,TGTGCCAGCGCCCGAGAGACTTGGTCCAATGAGCAGTTCTTC,CASARETWSNEQFF
-,TRBV7-3,TRBJ2-5,-,TGTGCCAGCAGCGAACTCGGGCTTTTCGGGGAGACCCAGTACTTC,CASSELGLFGETQYF
few,TRBV5-1,TRBJ1-6,-,TGCGCCAGCAGCCCGACAGCTAATTCACCCCTCCACTTT,CASSPTANSPLHF
-,TRBV7-2,TRBJ2-1,-,TGTGCCAGCAGCTTAGGGGGCGCGAACAATGAGCAGTTCTTC,CASSLGGANNEQFF
once,TRBV15,TRBJ1-2,TRBD1,TGTGCCACCAGCAGCAGGACAGGAAGGTATGGCTACACCTTC,CATSSRTGRYGYTF
-,TRBV28,TRBJ1-5,-,TGTGCCAGCAGTTCAGGGAGTCCGGGCCAGCCCCAGCATTTT,CASSSGSPGQPQHF
medium-sized,TRBV19,TRBJ2-7,TRBD1,TGTGCCAGTAGTATCACCGGGACAGGGGTCGAGCAGTACTTC,CASSITGTGVEQYF
once,TRBV6-5,TRBJ1-3,-,TGTGCCAGCAGACGGGGCTCTGGAAACACCATATATTTT,CASRRGSGNTIYF
-,TRBV5-1,TRBJ1-1,-,TGCGCCAGCAGCTTGGGAGGTGGAGGAGGGACCACTGAAGCTTTCTTT,CASSLGGGGGTTEAFF
-,TRBV5-1,TRBJ2-2,-,TGCGCCAGCAGCTTGGACCAGGGGGGCACCGGGGAGCTGTTTTTT,CASSLDQGGTGELFF